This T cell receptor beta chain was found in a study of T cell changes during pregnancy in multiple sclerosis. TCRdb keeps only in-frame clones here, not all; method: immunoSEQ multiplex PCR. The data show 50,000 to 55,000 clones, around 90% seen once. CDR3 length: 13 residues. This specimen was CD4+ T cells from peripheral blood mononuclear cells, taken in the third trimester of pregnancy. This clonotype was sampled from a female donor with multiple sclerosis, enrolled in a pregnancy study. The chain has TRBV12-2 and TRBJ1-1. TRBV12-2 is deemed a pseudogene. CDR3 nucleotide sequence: TGTGCAAGTCGCTTAGTGTCGAGCACTGAAGCTTTCTTT. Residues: CASRLVSSTEAFF.